The rows below give T cell receptor beta chains drawn from one sample of a study of T-cell reconstitution after alpha-beta-depleted transplantation in children. TCRdb independently ran MiXCR on the PCR reads; one entry per CDR3 protein. The sample yields hundreds of thousands of distinct CDR3 sequences, roughly 10% seen once. Sequenced here: PBMCs from the stem cell graft donor, sampled from the stem cell graft. The receptors come from a human donor who donated a stem cell graft to a child with acute lymphoblastic leukemia. CDR3s include the opening cysteine and the closing phenylalanine or tryptophan. Each record gives: clone size, J gene, D gene, V gene, CDR3 length, CDR3 DNA, CDR3 protein. D genes are given only for firm matches. A row's size may be missing; if present it is once, few, many or a size class.

>many|TRBJ2-1|NA|TRBV10-3|14
TGTGCCATCAGTGGTTTAGGGTTAAACAATGAGCAGTTCTTC
CAISGLGLNNEQFF
>NA|TRBJ1-2|TRBD1|TRBV6-5|16
TGTGCCAGCAGTTTAGTTTCGACAGGGGAGAGCTATGGCTACACCTTC
CASSLVSTGESYGYTF
>many|TRBJ2-7|NA|TRBV6-5|16
TGTGCCAGCAGTTTTCTCCCGACGGCTAACTCCTACGAGCAGTACTTC
CASSFLPTANSYEQYF
>NA|TRBJ1-1|NA|TRBV20-1|15
TGCAGTGCTAGAGGTCTTCGGGAGGTGACCACTGAAGCTTTCTTT
CSARGLREVTTEAFF
>many|TRBJ1-1|TRBD1|TRBV20-1|15
TGCAGTGCCAAAAGACCCGGGACAGCTAACACTGAAGCTTTCTTT
CSAKRPGTANTEAFF
>NA|TRBJ1-4|NA|TRBV4-2|15
TGTGCCAGCAGCCCTATAGAGAGGGGTGATGAAAAACTGTTTTTT
CASSPIERGDEKLFF
>few|TRBJ1-3|NA|TRBV7-6|15
TGTGCCAGCAGCTTGGGGTTTCTCACTGGAAACACCATATATTTT
CASSLGFLTGNTIYF
>few|TRBJ1-6|NA|TRBV6-2/TRBV6-3|15
TGTGCCAGCAGTTACTCGCCGGCCAGTAATTCACCCCTCCACTTT
CASSYSPASNSPLHF
>NA|TRBJ2-1|TRBD1|TRBV7-8|14
TGTGCCAGCAGCCTCCGGGACAGGGGTTATGAGCAGTTCTTC
CASSLRDRGYEQFF
>NA|TRBJ2-3|NA|TRBV6-1|13
TGTGCCAGCAGTGGGACTGGCACAGATACGCAGTATTTT
CASSGTGTDTQYF
>few|TRBJ2-7|TRBD1|TRBV5-1|14
TGCGCCAGCAGCTCGACAGGGGGTCACTACGAGCAGTACTTC
CASSSTGGHYEQYF
>few|TRBJ1-2|NA|TRBV6-2/TRBV6-3|13
TGTGCCAGCAGTTACAACAGGCGGCGTGGCTACACCTTC
CASSYNRRRGYTF
>many|TRBJ2-7|NA|TRBV3-1|15
TGTGCCAGCAGCCAAGTCCCCGGGGGATTCTACGAGCAGTACTTC
CASSQVPGGFYEQYF
>NA|TRBJ2-1|NA|TRBV14|13
TGTGCCAGCAGCCAAGATAGGGGCAATGAGCAGTTCTTC
CASSQDRGNEQFF
>few|TRBJ2-3|NA|TRBV12-3/TRBV12-4|12
TGTGCCAGCAGTTTGAGAGGTTATACGCAGTATTTT
CASSLRGYTQYF
>many|TRBJ2-7|NA|TRBV20-1|14
TGCAGTGCCCACAAGACAGAGACTAACTACGAGCAGTACTTC
CSAHKTETNYEQYF
>NA|TRBJ1-2|TRBD1|TRBV20-1|13
TGCAGTGCTTGGACAGGTCTTGACTATGGCTACACCTTC
CSAWTGLDYGYTF
>few|TRBJ2-1|NA|TRBV6-1|16
TGTGCCAGCAGCCTCCTAGGGCGGGAAGGGCCCAATGAGCAGTTCTTC
CASSLLGREGPNEQFF
>once|TRBJ2-2|NA|TRBV10-2|18
TGCGCCAGCAGTGACTTCGAGGGAAGGCTCTGGAACACCGGGGAGCTGTTTTTT
CASSDFEGRLWNTGELFF
>many|TRBJ2-1|TRBD2|TRBV20-1|16
TGCAGTGCTGAAAACCTCCTAGCGGGGCTTTACAATGAGCAGTTCTTC
CSAENLLAGLYNEQFF
>NA|TRBJ2-3|NA|TRBV18|14
TGTGCCAGCTCAACACTAGCTAGCACAGATACGCAGTATTTT
CASSTLASTDTQYF
>many|TRBJ1-1|TRBD1|TRBV2|15
TGTGCCAGCAGTAACAGGGGGACTTTAGTGAGTGAAGCTTTCTTT
CASSNRGTLVSEAFF
>many|TRBJ1-4|TRBD1|TRBV20-1|15
TGCAGTGCTCCGGACAGGGGGAGGTCGAATGAAAAACTGTTTTTT
CSAPDRGRSNEKLFF
>few|TRBJ1-4|NA|TRBV5-1|13
TGCGCCAGCAGCTTCGATGATAGAGGAAAACTGTTTTTT
CASSFDDRGKLFF